Each of the 6 T cell receptor beta chains below was sequenced from the same sample in a study of cytomegalovirus exposure and HLA in healthy donors. TCRdb's copy holds only in-frame clones and misses some; the assay was immunoSEQ multiplex PCR. Found here are about 98,000 clones, roughly 84% of them singletons; the top ten hold over 6%. The material sequenced was PBMCs. The receptors shown here come from a man younger than 30 in good health and CMV-seropositive.

The V call is TRBV15, the J call TRBJ2-5; possible D gene TRBD2, 6 bases. This CDR3 has 15 amino acids. Trimming took off 1 base at V and 5 bases at J, with 14 bases between the two ends. CDR1 and CDR2 (germline): LNHNV, YYDKDF (reference sequence). The CDR3 loop reads CATSRGYGGAETQYF. In DNA form, the CDR3 reads TGTGCCACCAGCAGAGGGTATGGCGGGGCGGAGACCCAGTACTTC.

The J gene is TRBJ2-3, the V gene TRBV9; TRBD2 aligns across 8 bases. With 4 bases clipped from V and 2 bases from J, the junction kept 12 bases outside the gene matches. Per the germline V gene, CDR1 is SGDLS and CDR2 is YYNGEE. The CDR3 spans 17 residues. This CDR3 is CASSLWGGGPNTDTQYF. The CDR3 bases are TGTGCCAGCAGCCTTTGGGGCGGGGGGCCGAACACAGATACGCAGTATTTT.

The rearrangement joins TRBV6-5 to TRBJ2-7; perhaps TRBD1 as D (5 bases). The CDR3 loop spans 14 amino acids. V was clipped by 5 bases and J by 7 bases, with 18 bases between them. Looked up from germline, CDR1 is MNHEY and CDR2 is SVGAGI. Here the CDR3 DNA reads TGTGCCAGCAGTGAATACTTAGGGGCGGAAGAGCAGTACTTC. Its translation is CASSEYLGAEEQYF.

The chain joins TRBV19 to TRBJ2-5, with D perhaps TRBD1 (5 bases). V dropped 4 bases and J dropped 5 bases, with 8 bases sitting between them. The CDR3 is 12 residues long. Germline CDR1 and CDR2: LNHDA and SQIVND (reference sequence). CDR3 residues: CASSSNRETQYF. In DNA, the CDR3 is TGTGCCAGTAGTAGCAACAGGGAGACCCAGTACTTC.

The chain employs TRBV19 and TRBJ1-2, with D perhaps TRBD1 (5 bases). From germline, CDR1 is LNHDA and CDR2 SQIVND (reference sequence). The V and J ends lost 5 bases and 0 bases respectively, with 7 bases between them. The length of the CDR3 is 13 residues. The CDR3 loop is CASSQQANYGYTF. The CDR3 DNA sequence: TGTGCCAGTAGTCAACAGGCTAACTATGGCTACACCTTC.

The CDR3 DNA reads as TGTGCCAGCAGCCTAGGACAGGGACTGGGAACTGAAGCTTTCTTT. Translated: CASSLGQGLGTEAFF. The genes are TRBV11-3 and TRBJ1-1; 8 bases line up with TRBD1. Trimming cost V 5 bases and J 5 bases; bases outside gene matches: 10. CDR3 length: 15 residues. Germline V gene lookup returns CDR1 SGHNT and CDR2 YENEEA.